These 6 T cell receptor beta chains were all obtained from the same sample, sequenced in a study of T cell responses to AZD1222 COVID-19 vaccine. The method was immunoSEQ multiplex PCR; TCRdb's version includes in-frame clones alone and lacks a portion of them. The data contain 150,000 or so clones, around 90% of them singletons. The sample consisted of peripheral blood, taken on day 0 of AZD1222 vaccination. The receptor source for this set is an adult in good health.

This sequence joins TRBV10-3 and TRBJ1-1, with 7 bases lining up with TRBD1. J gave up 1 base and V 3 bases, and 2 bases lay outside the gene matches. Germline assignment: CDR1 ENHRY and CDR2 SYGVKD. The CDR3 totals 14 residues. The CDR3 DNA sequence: TGTGCCATCAGTGATCAGGGGGGGAACACTGAAGCTTTCTTT. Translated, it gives CAISDQGGNTEAFF.

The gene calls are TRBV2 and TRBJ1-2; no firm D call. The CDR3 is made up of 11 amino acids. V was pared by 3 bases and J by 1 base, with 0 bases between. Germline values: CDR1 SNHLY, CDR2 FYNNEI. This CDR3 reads CASSDNYGYTF. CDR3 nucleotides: TGTGCCAGCAGTGATAACTATGGCTACACCTTC.

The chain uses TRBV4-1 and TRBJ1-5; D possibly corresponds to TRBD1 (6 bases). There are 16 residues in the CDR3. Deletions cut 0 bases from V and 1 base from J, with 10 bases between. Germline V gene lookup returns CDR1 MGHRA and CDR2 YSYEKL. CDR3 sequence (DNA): TGCGCCAGCAGCCAAGAGGGGGGGGCAAGCAATCAGCCCCAGCATTTT. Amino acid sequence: CASSQEGGASNQPQHF.

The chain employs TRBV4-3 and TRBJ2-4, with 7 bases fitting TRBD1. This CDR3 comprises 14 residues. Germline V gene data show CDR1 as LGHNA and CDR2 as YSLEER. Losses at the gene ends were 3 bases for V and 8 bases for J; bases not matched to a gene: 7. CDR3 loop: CASSQTGMADIQYF. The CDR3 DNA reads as TGCGCCAGCAGCCAGACAGGGATGGCGGACATTCAGTACTTC.

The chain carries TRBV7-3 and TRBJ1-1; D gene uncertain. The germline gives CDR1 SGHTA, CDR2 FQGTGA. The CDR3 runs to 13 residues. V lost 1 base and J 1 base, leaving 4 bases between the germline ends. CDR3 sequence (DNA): TGTGCCAGCAGCTTAATTGAGAACACTGAAGCTTTCTTT. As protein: CASSLIENTEAFF. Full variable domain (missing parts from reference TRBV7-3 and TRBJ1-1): GAGVSQTPSNKVTEKGKYVELRCDPISGHTALYWYRQSLGQGPEFLIYFQGTGAADDSGLPNDRFFAVRPEGSVSTLKIQRTERGDSAVYLCASSLIENTEAFFGQGTRLTVV.

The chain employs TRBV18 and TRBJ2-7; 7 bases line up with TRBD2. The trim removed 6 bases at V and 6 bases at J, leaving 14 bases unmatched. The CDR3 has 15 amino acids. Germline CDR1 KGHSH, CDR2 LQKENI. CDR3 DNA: TGTGCCAGCTCGCCCGGGACTACTGAGAGGGGCGAGCAGTACTTC. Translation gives CASSPGTTERGEQYF.